The 30 T cell receptor beta chains below were found in one sample sequenced in a study of cytomegalovirus exposure and HLA in healthy donors. PCR was performed using 60 Vbeta and 13 Jbeta primers. Only in-frame clones appear in the TCRdb table, and some are missing; sequencing was by immunoSEQ multiplex PCR. Seen here are fewer than 350,000 clones, about 87% observed once, and the top ten hold 2% to 3%. The sequenced sample consisted of PBMCs. The receptors shown here come from a woman between 18 and 29 years old in good health and CMV-seronegative.

V usage is TRBV7-3 and J usage is TRBJ2-3, with 16 bases matching TRBD2. Germline V gives CDR1 SGHTA, CDR2 FQGTGA. This CDR3 is 17 amino acids long. The trim removed 5 bases at V and 4 bases at J, leaving 6 bases unmatched. CDR3 in DNA: TGTGCCAGCAGCCCCCTGGGACTAGCGGGGGGGGCAGATACGCAGTATTTT. Amino acid sequence: CASSPLGLAGGADTQYF.

The V call is TRBV5-4, the J call TRBJ2-1; 7 bases are a match to TRBD1. This CDR3 has 15 residues. Germline trimming cut 2 bases from V and 4 bases from J; bases unmatched to any gene: 6. CDR1 SGHNT and CDR2 YYREEE come from the germline V gene (reference sequence). CDR3: CASSLGTVAYNEQFF. The CDR3 region has the DNA TGTGCCAGCAGCTTAGGGACAGTGGCATACAATGAGCAGTTCTTC.

Only a few counts were recorded for this clone. This chain connects TRBV13 to TRBJ1-1; TRBD1 aligns across 7 bases. CDR1 is PRHDT, CDR2 FYEKMQ, per germline (reference sequence). This CDR3 is built from 16 residues. V gave up 4 bases and J gave up 4 bases; unmatched junction bases: 12. The CDR3 DNA follows: TGTGCCAGCAGCTGGACACTTCTCAGGGGGTTCACTGAAGCTTTCTTT. Translation: CASSWTLLRGFTEAFF.

The V call is TRBV9, the J call TRBJ2-7; TRBD1 might be the D (7 bases). V lost 0 bases to trimming and J lost 3 bases, with 13 bases between them. The V gene's germline CDR1 is SGDLS and CDR2 YYNGEE. CDR3 size: 15 residues. The CDR3, as DNA: TGTGCCAGCAGCGTAGGGGGGGACAGCATCTACGAGCAGTACTTC. Protein sequence: CASSVGGDSIYEQYF.

J is TRBJ2-5 and V is TRBV5-1, with D possibly being TRBD1 (5 bases). TRBJ2-7 matches the DNA end more closely, so the J call is doubtful. Looked up from germline, CDR1 is SGHRS and CDR2 is YFSETQ. This CDR3 contains 15 residues. The DNA of the CDR3 is TGCGCCAGCAGCTTGGGGTCAGGGCTACAGTACGAGCAGTACTTC. Amino acids: CASSLGSGLQYEQYF.

The chain employs TRBV6-5 and TRBJ1-1, with D maybe TRBD1 (5 bases). V lost 9 bases, J lost 0 bases, and 17 bases lay in between. Germline V gives CDR1 MNHEY, CDR2 SVGAGI. This CDR3 is 15 amino acids long. The DNA for the CDR3 is TGTGCCAGTGTATCCGGGGAGGGGATGAACACTGAAGCTTTCTTT. Amino acids: CASVSGEGMNTEAFF.

The chain uses TRBV18 and TRBJ2-5; weak D call: TRBD2 (5 bases). Trimming removed 4 bases at V and 4 bases at J, with 13 bases between. CDR3 length: 14 residues. CDR1 KGHSH and CDR2 LQKENI come from the germline V gene. This chain's CDR3 is CASSLGSGAETQYF. The CDR3 DNA follows: TGTGCCAGCTCACTCGGCAGCGGAGCAGAGACCCAGTACTTC.

CDR3 residues: CASSFITGGLYEQYF. Written as DNA, the CDR3 is TGTGCCAGCAGCTTCATAACAGGGGGGTTGTACGAGCAGTACTTC. This chain links TRBV7-2 with TRBJ2-7, with 8 positions matching TRBD1. The CDR3 runs 15 residues. Germline trimming cut 3 bases from V and 4 bases from J; bases unmatched to any gene: 8. Germline assignment: CDR1 SGHTA and CDR2 FQGNSA.

This sequence joins TRBV6-8 and TRBJ1-4; 10 bases are a match to TRBD1. The CDR3 totals 19 residues. V shed 4 bases and J 0 bases; nucleotides not matched to a gene: 11. Germline V CDR1 and CDR2: MNHGY, SAAAGT. CDR3: CASSFGTGENGSTNEKLFF. DNA for the CDR3: TGTGCCAGCAGTTTCGGGACAGGGGAGAATGGGTCAACTAATGAAAAACTGTTTTTT.

The chain carries TRBV7-9 and TRBJ1-2; maybe TRBD1 (5 bases). CDR3 length: 15 amino acids. Trimming took off 3 bases at V and 1 base at J, with 12 bases between the two ends. The germline gives CDR1 SEHNR, CDR2 FQNEAQ (reference sequence). The CDR3 loop reads CASSLDTDSNYGYTF. CDR3 nucleotide sequence: TGTGCCAGCAGCTTGGATACCGACAGTAACTATGGCTACACCTTC.

This clone was detected only once. V gene TRBV27 combines with J gene TRBJ2-7; D might be TRBD1 (5 bases). Trimming stripped 3 bases from V and 6 bases from J, with 15 bases between. CDR3 length: 14 amino acids. Germline CDR1 is MNHEY and CDR2 is SMNVEV (reference sequence). CDR3 bases: TGTGCCAGCAGTTTGGGCTCCAGGGCGACCGAGCAGTACTTC. Encoded protein: CASSLGSRATEQYF.

About this clone itself: Other DNA sequences in this sample translate to the same CDR3. This rearrangement joins TRBV2 to TRBJ2-1; D may be TRBD2 (6 bases). The CDR3 has 14 amino acids. CDR1 is SNHLY, CDR2 FYNNEI, per germline. Trimming removed 3 bases at V and 0 bases at J, with 6 bases between. In DNA form, the CDR3 reads TGTGCCAGCAGTGAGGGGGGCTCCTACAATGAGCAGTTCTTC. Protein sequence: CASSEGGSYNEQFF.

This clone was seen a few times. The chain combines TRBV20-1 with TRBJ1-4; D not resolved. Germline CDR1 reads DFQATT; CDR2 reads SNEGSKA (reference sequence). Between the trimmed V and J ends, which lost 6 bases and 8 bases, there was a span of 10 bases. The CDR3 runs to 11 residues. CDR3 sequence reads: CSAPGKEKLFF. The CDR3 region has the DNA TGCAGTGCCCCAGGAAAGGAAAAACTGTTTTTT.

V and J are TRBV9 and TRBJ2-7; 10 nucleotides agree with TRBD2. Trimming took 0 bases from V and 3 from J; bases not matched to a gene: 3. This CDR3 comprises 15 residues. The germline CDR1 and CDR2 sequences are SGDLS and YYNGEE. The CDR3 region has the DNA TGTGCCAGCAGCGTAGCTAGCGGGGGAATCTACGAGCAGTACTTC. This gives the protein CASSVASGGIYEQYF.

V gene TRBV2 combines with J gene TRBJ2-1; TRBD2 matches at 9 bases. The germline V gene has CDR1 SNHLY and CDR2 FYNNEI. This CDR3 is 15 amino acids long. Trimming cost V 2 bases and J 9 bases; bases outside gene matches: 8. CDR3 in amino acids: CASSEWRGGGVEQFF. The DNA for the CDR3 is TGTGCCAGCAGTGAATGGCGGGGGGGCGGTGTTGAGCAGTTCTTC.

This sequence joins TRBV18 and TRBJ1-1; 7 bases align to TRBD1. Germline values: CDR1 KGHSH, CDR2 LQKENI. V lost 4 bases to trimming and J lost 2 bases; unmatched junction nucleotides: 7. This CDR3 has 15 residues. The CDR3 nucleotides read TGTGCCAGCTCACTATGGGACAGCGCCAACACTGAAGCTTTCTTT. Translating gives CASSLWDSANTEAFF.

The chain has TRBV10-2 and TRBJ2-5; 7 nucleotides align to TRBD2. This CDR3 spans 16 amino acids. CDR1 WSHSY and CDR2 SAAADI come from the germline V gene. V dropped 5 bases and J dropped 3; count of bases not matched to a gene: 12. The CDR3 spells CASSHRILAVEETQYF. CDR3 bases: TGCGCCAGCAGTCACCGTATTCTAGCGGTCGAAGAGACCCAGTACTTC.

The chain has TRBV2 and TRBJ2-1; unclear D gene. Germline V lookup: CDR1 SNHLY, CDR2 FYNNEI. Trimming stripped 5 bases from V and 8 bases from J, with 4 bases between. The CDR3 is 10 residues long. The CDR3 nucleotides read TGTGCCAGCAGTTATGATGAGCAGTTCTTC. It is translated as CASSYDEQFF. The complete variable domain, with remaining parts taken from reference TRBV2 and TRBJ2-1, reads EPEVTQTPSHQVTQMGQEVILRCVPISNHLYFYWYRQILGQKVEFLVSFYNNEISEKSEIFDDQFSVERPDGSNFTLKIRSTKLEDSAMYFCASSYDEQFFGPGTRLTVL.

The chain couples TRBV7-2 to TRBJ1-2; no reliable D call. This CDR3 contains 15 residues. Trimming took off 5 bases at V and 1 base at J, with 14 bases between the two ends. In germline, CDR1 is SGHTA, CDR2 FQGNSA. CDR3 residues: CASSARRGVNYGYTF. The CDR3 DNA follows: TGTGCCAGCAGCGCCCGCCGCGGGGTTAACTATGGCTACACCTTC.

The chain joins TRBV6-5 to TRBJ1-4; no clear D. V lost 0 bases to trimming and J lost 8 bases, with 10 bases between them. The CDR3 has 14 residues. The V gene's germline CDR1 is MNHEY and CDR2 SVGAGI. The CDR3 region has the DNA TGTGCCAGCAGTTACTCGGCAGGAAGAGAAAAACTGTTTTTT. Its translation is CASSYSAGREKLFF.

The V call is TRBV2, the J call TRBJ2-5; D possibly corresponds to TRBD2 (6 bases). Germline V lookup: CDR1 SNHLY, CDR2 FYNNEI. Trimming took 6 bases from V and 5 from J, leaving 19 bases between them. The CDR3 is 15 residues long. CDR3 sequence reads: CASRPLMVAAETQYF. The CDR3, as DNA: TGTGCCAGCAGACCCCTAATGGTAGCGGCGGAGACCCAGTACTTC.

This chain joins TRBV4-2 and TRBJ1-6; no clear D gene. This CDR3 is built from 16 residues. The germline V gene has CDR1 LGHNA and CDR2 YNFKEQ. Trimming removed 3 bases from V and 0 bases from J, with 9 bases in between. Here the CDR3 reads CASSQSASSYNSPLHF. Here the CDR3 DNA reads TGTGCCAGCAGCCAGAGTGCGAGCTCCTATAATTCACCCCTCCACTTT.

V and J are TRBV2 and TRBJ2-1; 10 bases line up with TRBD1. V lost 6 bases, J lost 3 bases, and 5 bases stayed unmatched. The CDR3 is 15 residues long. CDR1 and CDR2 from the germline V gene are SNHLY and FYNNEI. In nucleotides, the CDR3 is TGTGCCAGCAGACCCGACAGGGGGCTCTACAATGAGCAGTTCTTC. Amino acids: CASRPDRGLYNEQFF.

This rearrangement joins TRBV13 to TRBJ1-5, with a weak D call TRBD1 (5 bases). The CDR3 consists of 14 residues. Trimming removed 0 bases at V and 9 bases at J, with 12 bases between. Germline CDR1 reads PRHDT; CDR2 reads FYEKMQ (reference sequence). CDR3 in DNA: TGTGCCAGCAGCTTAGGGCAGGGCTCTGGGCCCCAGCATTTT. It translates to CASSLGQGSGPQHF. The whole variable domain, filled in from reference TRBV13 and TRBJ1-5, reads AAGVIQSPRHLIKEKRETATLKCYPIPRHDTVYWYQQGPGQDPQFLISFYEKMQSDKGSIPDRFSAQQFSDYHSELNMSSLELGDSALYFCASSLGQGSGPQHFGDGTRLSIL.

This clone has a handful of counts. A read error may produce the germline difference seen at one junction end. The J gene is TRBJ2-3, the V gene TRBV6-6, with 16 bases aligning to TRBD2. This CDR3 region has 15 residues. Germline V gene lookup returns CDR1 MNHNY and CDR2 SVGAGI (reference sequence). The CDR3 DNA is TGTGCCAGCAGTACTCCGGGACTAGCGGGGGGGCCCGGTAATTTT. This codes for CASSTPGLAGGPGNF.

The rearrangement links TRBV2 to TRBJ1-4; D might be TRBD1 (5 bases). Germline loops: CDR1 SNHLY, CDR2 FYNNEI. The CDR3 runs to 15 residues. The V end lost 2 bases, the J end lost 2 bases, and 9 bases lay between the germline ends. The CDR3 here is CASSERGRTNEKLFF. As DNA, the CDR3 is TGTGCCAGCAGTGAACGGGGGAGGACTAATGAAAAACTGTTTTTT.

The chain recombines TRBV29-1 with TRBJ2-3, with TRBD2 matching 7 bases. Germline V lookup: CDR1 SQVTM, CDR2 ANQGSEA. The junction had 12 bases not matched to a gene; V was cut back by 0 bases and J by 6 bases. The CDR3 totals 16 residues. The CDR3 region has the DNA TGCAGCGTTGAAGAGGCAGCGGGGTTCGGCCGCGATACGCAGTATTTT. Translation gives CSVEEAAGFGRDTQYF.

CDR3 loop: CASSLARAGTGSPLHF. The CDR3 DNA follows: TGTGCCAGCAGCTTAGCGCGGGCAGGGACAGGTTCACCCCTCCACTTT. This chain links TRBV7-8 with TRBJ1-6, with TRBD1 matching over 8 bases. There are 16 residues in the CDR3. The V and J ends lost 0 bases and 9 bases, in that order; junction bases with no gene match: 7. Looked up from germline, CDR1 is SGHVS and CDR2 is FQNEAQ.

The V call is TRBV7-9, the J call TRBJ1-2; tentative D call: TRBD1 (6 bases). Looked up from germline, CDR1 is SEHNR and CDR2 is FQNEAQ (reference sequence). This CDR3 has 15 residues. Trimming removed 5 bases from V and 0 bases from J, with 13 bases in between. The CDR3 DNA is TGTGCCAGCAGCCCTACAGGGTCGGCTAACTATGGCTACACCTTC. Translated, it gives CASSPTGSANYGYTF.

V usage is TRBV6-5 and J usage is TRBJ1-1, with D unclear. The length of the CDR3 is 14 residues. V lost 2 bases and J lost 1, with 8 bases in between. The V gene's germline CDR1 is MNHEY and CDR2 SVGAGI. The CDR3 is CASSYAHKNTEAFF. For the CDR3, the DNA is TGTGCCAGCAGTTACGCGCATAAGAACACTGAAGCTTTCTTT.